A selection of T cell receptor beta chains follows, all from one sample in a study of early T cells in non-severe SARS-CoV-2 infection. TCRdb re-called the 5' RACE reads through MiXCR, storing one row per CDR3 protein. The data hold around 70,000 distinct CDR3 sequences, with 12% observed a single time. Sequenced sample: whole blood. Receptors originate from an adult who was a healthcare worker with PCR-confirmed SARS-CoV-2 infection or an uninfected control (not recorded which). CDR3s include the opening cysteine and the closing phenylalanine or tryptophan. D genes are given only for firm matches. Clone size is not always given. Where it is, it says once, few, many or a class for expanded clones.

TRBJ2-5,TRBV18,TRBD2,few,TGTGCCAGCTACGCCCCGGGACTAGCGGGAATGAAGACCCAGTACTTC,CASYAPGLAGMKTQYF
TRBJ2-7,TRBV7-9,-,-,TGTGCCAGCAGCTTAGGATCCGGGGTCCTCTCCTACGAGCAGTACTTC,CASSLGSGVLSYEQYF
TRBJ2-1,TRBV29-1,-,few,TGCAGCGTTGGGGGGCCAGCTTCCCTCTACAATGAGCAGTTCTTC,CSVGGPASLYNEQFF
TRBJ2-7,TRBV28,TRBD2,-,TGTGCCAGCAGTGAACTAGCGGGAGGATACGAGCAGTACTTC,CASSELAGGYEQYF
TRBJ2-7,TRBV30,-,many,TGTGCCTGGAGTCGACTGAGGGGCCCAATCGCCTACGAGCAGTACTTC,CAWSRLRGPIAYEQYF
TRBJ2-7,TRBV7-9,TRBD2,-,TGTGCCAGCAGCCCTAGCGGATCGATGAGAGAGCAGTACTTC,CASSPSGSMREQYF
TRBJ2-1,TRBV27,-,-,TGTGCCAGCAGTTTGGGACCAAGCTCCTACAATGAGCAGTTCTTC,CASSLGPSSYNEQFF
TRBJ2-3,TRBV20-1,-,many,TGCAGTGCCTCGCAGGGGAGCGGGCGTAGCACAGATACGCAGTATTTT,CSASQGSGRSTDTQYF
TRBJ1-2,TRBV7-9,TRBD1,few,TGTGCCAGCAGCTCCTGGACAGGGGGCTCTGGCTACACCTTC,CASSSWTGGSGYTF
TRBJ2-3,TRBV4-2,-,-,TGTGCCAGCAGCCAAGATCTGGGGGACGGCTCACGGGGCAGCACAGATACGCAGTATTTT,CASSQDLGDGSRGSTDTQYF
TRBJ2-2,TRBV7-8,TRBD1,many,TGTGCCAGCAGCATAACAGGGGGCGTAGCCGGGGAGCTGTTTTTT,CASSITGGVAGELFF
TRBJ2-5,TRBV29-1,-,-,TGCAGCGTTTTGGAACAAGAGACCCAGTACTTC,CSVLEQETQYF
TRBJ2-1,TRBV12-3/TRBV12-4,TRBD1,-,TGTGCCAGCAGTTCCGGGACAGGGGGACTGTATGAGCAGTTCTTC,CASSSGTGGLYEQFF
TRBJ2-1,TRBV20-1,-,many,TGCAGTGCTAGAGCCCAGAGGGGGGGAGGCAATGAGCAGTTCTTC,CSARAQRGGGNEQFF
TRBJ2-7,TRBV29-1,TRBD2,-,TGCAGCGTTACCATGGGACTAGCGGGAAATTACGAGCAGTACTTC,CSVTMGLAGNYEQYF
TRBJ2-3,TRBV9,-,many,TGTGCCAGCAGCGTAGTCGGTTCTAGCACAGATACGCAGTATTTT,CASSVVGSSTDTQYF
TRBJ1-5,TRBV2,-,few,TGTGCCAGCACCCCCGGGGGTATTAGCAATCAGCCCCAGCATTTT,CASTPGGISNQPQHF
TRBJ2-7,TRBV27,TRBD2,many,TGTGCCAGCAGTTCCCTAGCGGCGTCTCTTCAGTACTTC,CASSSLAASLQYF
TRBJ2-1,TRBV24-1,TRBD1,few,TGTGCCACCAGTGATACACCGGGACAGGGGGCTCTGATTCGAGATGAGCAGTTCTTC,CATSDTPGQGALIRDEQFF
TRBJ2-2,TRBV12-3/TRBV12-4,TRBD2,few,TGTGCCAGCAGCCCGGGACTAGCGGGAGGGCCTACCGGGGAGCTGTTTTTT,CASSPGLAGGPTGELFF
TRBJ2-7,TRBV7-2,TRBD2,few,TGTGCCAGCAGCTTATCTCTAGCGGGATCCTACGAGCAGTACTTC,CASSLSLAGSYEQYF
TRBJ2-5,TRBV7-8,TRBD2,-,TGTGCCAGCAGCCCTGCTAGCGGGAGGGCCCGAGAGACCCAGTACTTC,CASSPASGRARETQYF
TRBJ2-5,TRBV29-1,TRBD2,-,TGCAGCGTTTCCACCAGCGGGAGAGGGGAGACCCAGTACTTC,CSVSTSGRGETQYF
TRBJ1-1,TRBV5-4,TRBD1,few,TGTGCCAGCAGCTGGGACAGATTGAACACTGAAGCTTTCTTT,CASSWDRLNTEAFF
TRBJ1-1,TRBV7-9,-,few,TGTGCCAGCAGCTTATCGGGCCCAAACACTGAAGCTTTCTTT,CASSLSGPNTEAFF
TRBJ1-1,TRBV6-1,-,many,TGTGCCAGCAGGAAGACAGGGAACACTGAAGCTTTCTTT,CASRKTGNTEAFF
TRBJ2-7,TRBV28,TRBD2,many,TGTGCCAGCCAACTAGCGGTCTCCTACGAGCAGTACTTC,CASQLAVSYEQYF
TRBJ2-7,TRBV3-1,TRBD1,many,TGTGCCAGCAGCCTCGGACAGGGGACCTACGAGCAGTACTTC,CASSLGQGTYEQYF
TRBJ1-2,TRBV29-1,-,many,TGCAGCTCCAGGGAAGGCTACACCTTC,CSSREGYTF
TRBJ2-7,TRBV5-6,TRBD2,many,TGTGCCAGCAGCTTGGGAGCGGGAGCCCCCTACGAGCAGTACTTC,CASSLGAGAPYEQYF
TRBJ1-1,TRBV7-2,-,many,TGTGCCAGCAGCTTAGCCGGGACGGAGGGCACTGAAGCTTTCTTT,CASSLAGTEGTEAFF
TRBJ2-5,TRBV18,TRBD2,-,TGTGCCAGCTCACCCGGACTAGTGGAGACCCAGTACTTC,CASSPGLVETQYF
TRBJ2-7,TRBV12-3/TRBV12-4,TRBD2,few,TGTGCCAGCAGCCTCAGCGGGGGCGCTTACGAGCAGTACTTC,CASSLSGGAYEQYF
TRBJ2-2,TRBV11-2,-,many,TGTGCCAGCAGCTTCTTAATTCAGGCAGCGAACACCGGGGAGCTGTTTTTT,CASSFLIQAANTGELFF
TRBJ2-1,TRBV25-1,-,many,TGTGCCAGCAGTGAGAGGAGGGAAAATGAGCAGTTCTTC,CASSERRENEQFF
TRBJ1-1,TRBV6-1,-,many,TGTGCCAGCAGTGAAGCGGGGGGGCGCACTGAAGCTTTCTTT,CASSEAGGRTEAFF
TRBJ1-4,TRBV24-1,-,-,TGTGCCACCAGTGATTCTTCCTGGGGGGAAAAACTGTTTTTT,CATSDSSWGEKLFF
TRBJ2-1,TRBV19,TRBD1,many,TGTGCCAGTAGTATCCGGACAGGGGGCTTCGATGAGCAGTTCTTC,CASSIRTGGFDEQFF
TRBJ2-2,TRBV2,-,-,TGTGCCAGCAGTGAACAGGGCCGCACCGGGGAGCTGTTTTTT,CASSEQGRTGELFF
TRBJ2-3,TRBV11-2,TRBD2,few,TGTGCCAGCAGCTTCTCCACGGGACTAGCGGGAGAGGCAGATACGCAGTATTTT,CASSFSTGLAGEADTQYF
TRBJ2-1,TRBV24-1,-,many,TGTGCCACCAGTGAGCCGGGACTGGCAAATGAGCAGTTCTTC,CATSEPGLANEQFF
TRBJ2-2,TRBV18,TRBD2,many,TGTGCCAGCCGCCCGACGGGAGGCACCGGGGAGCTGTTTTTT,CASRPTGGTGELFF
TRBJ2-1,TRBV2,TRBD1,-,TGTGCCAGCAGTTTCGACAGGGGGGGCCGAAATGAGCAGTTCTTC,CASSFDRGGRNEQFF
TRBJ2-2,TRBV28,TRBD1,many,TGTGCCAGCAGTTTGAGGGGGCCCAGCACCGGGGAGCTGTTTTTT,CASSLRGPSTGELFF